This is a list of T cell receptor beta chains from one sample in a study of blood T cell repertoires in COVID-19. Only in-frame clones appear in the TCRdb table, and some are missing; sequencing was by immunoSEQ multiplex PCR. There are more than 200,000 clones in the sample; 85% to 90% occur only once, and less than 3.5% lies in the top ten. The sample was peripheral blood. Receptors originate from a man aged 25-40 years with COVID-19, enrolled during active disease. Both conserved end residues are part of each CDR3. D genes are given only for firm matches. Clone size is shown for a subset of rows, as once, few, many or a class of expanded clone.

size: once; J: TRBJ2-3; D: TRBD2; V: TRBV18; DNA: TGTGCCAGCTCACCAGCGACTAGCGGGAGTTCCACAGATACGCAGTATTTT; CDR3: CASSPATSGSSTDTQYF
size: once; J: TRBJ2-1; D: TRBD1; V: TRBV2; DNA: TGTGCCAGTCGCCGGGACAGGGGCCTCGATTCGCAGTTCTTC; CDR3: CASRRDRGLDSQFF
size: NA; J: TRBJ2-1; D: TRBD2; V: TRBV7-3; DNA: TGTGCCAGCAGCTTAGGACTAGCGGATAATGAGCAGTTCTTC; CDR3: CASSLGLADNEQFF
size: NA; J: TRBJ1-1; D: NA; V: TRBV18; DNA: TGTGCCAGCTCACCACCGGGAGGGGATTGGGCTTTCTTT; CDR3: CASSPPGGDWAFF
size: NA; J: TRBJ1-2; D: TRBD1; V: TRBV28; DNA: TGTGCCAGCAGTCCAGGGGGAGGCTATGGCTACACCTTC; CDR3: CASSPGGGYGYTF
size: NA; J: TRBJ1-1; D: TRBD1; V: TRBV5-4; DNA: TGTGCCAGCAGCGGAGACAGGGTCGACAGATTCACTGAAGCTTTCTTT; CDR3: CASSGDRVDRFTEAFF
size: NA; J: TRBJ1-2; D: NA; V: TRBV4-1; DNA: TGCGCCAGCAGCCGAACAACGGACAGTAACTTGGACTATGGCTACACCTTC; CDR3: CASSRTTDSNLDYGYTF
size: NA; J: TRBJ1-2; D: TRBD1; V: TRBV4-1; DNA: TGCGCCAGCAGCCAACCGGACAGGGGCTATGGCTACACCTTC; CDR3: CASSQPDRGYGYTF
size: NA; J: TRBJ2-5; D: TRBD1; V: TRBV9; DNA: TGTGCCAGCAGCCCACGGACAGGGACGGGAGAGACCCAGTACTTC; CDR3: CASSPRTGTGETQYF
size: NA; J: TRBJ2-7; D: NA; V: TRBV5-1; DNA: TGCGCCAGCGCCTCCTACGCCGGCGGCTACGAGCAGTACTTC; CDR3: CASASYAGGYEQYF
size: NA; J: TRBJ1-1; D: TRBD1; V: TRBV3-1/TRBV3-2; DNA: TGTGCCAGCAGCCATCCCGGGACAGGGCGCACTGAAGCTTTCTTT; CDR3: CASSHPGTGRTEAFF
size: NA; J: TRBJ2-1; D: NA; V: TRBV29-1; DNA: TGCAGCGGTGGCAACAATGAGCAGTTCTTC; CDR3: CSGGNNEQFF
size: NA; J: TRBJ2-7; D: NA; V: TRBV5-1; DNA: TGCGCCAGCAGCTTGGTGGGACAATCCTACGAGCAGTACTTC; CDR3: CASSLVGQSYEQYF
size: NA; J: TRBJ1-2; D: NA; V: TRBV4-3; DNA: TGCGCCAGCAGCCAACTTGGTACTGGGAGGGTGTATGAGGGCTACACCTTC; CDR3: CASSQLGTGRVYEGYTF
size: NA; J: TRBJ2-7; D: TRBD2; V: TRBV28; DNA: TGTGCCAGCAGTTTCCCAGCGGGAAACTTTTACGAGCAGTACTTC; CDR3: CASSFPAGNFYEQYF
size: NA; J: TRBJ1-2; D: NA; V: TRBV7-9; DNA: TGTGCCAGCGGGGCCACCGAGTCCAGGGACTATGGCTACACCTTC; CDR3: CASGATESRDYGYTF
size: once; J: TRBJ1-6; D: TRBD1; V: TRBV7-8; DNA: TGTGCCAGCAGCCCTCGGACAGGGTGGGATAATTCACCCCTCCACTTT; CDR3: CASSPRTGWDNSPLHF
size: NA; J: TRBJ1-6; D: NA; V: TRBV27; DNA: TGTGCCAGCAGTTTATGGCGGAATAATTCACCCCTCCACTTT; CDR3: CASSLWRNNSPLHF
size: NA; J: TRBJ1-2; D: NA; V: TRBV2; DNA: TGTGCCAGCAGTAAAATGGGAGTGGGCCTAATGGCTAAGACCTTC; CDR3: CASSKMGVGLMAKTF
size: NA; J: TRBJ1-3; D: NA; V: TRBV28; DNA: TGTGCCAGCAGCTTCCGCGGGGGGGGCTCTGGAAACACCATATATTTT; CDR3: CASSFRGGGSGNTIYF
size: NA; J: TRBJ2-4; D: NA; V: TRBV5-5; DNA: TGTGCCAGCAGCCAACAGGGATCAGCCAAAAACATTCAGTACTTC; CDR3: CASSQQGSAKNIQYF
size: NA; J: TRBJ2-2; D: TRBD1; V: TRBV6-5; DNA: TGTGCCAGCAGGGACAGGGTAAACACCGGGGAGCTGTTTTTT; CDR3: CASRDRVNTGELFF
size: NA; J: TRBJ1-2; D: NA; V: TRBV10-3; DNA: TGTGCCATCAGTGAATCGGGGAATGGCTACACCTTC; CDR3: CAISESGNGYTF
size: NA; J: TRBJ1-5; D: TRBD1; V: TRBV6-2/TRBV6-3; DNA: TGTGCCAGCAGTTTAGGGGACAGGGGCAATCAGCCCCAGCATTTT; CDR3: CASSLGDRGNQPQHF
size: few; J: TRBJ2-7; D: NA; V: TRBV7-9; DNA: TGTGCCAGCAGCTCAACCCCGCAGGGTGGCGAGCAGTACTTC; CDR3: CASSSTPQGGEQYF
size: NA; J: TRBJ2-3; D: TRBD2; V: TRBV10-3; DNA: TGTGCCATCAGTGGGAAACTCACTAGCGGGAGCACGGATACGCAGTATTTT; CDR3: CAISGKLTSGSTDTQYF
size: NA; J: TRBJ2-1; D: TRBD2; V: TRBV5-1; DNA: TGCGCCAGCAGCTTGGGGGGAGGGCCGTTTCTTGAGCAGTTCTTC; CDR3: CASSLGGGPFLEQFF
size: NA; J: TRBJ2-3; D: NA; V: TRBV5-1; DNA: TGCGCCAGCAGCCCCACCCCTAACAGGGACCAAGATACGCAGTATTTT; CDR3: CASSPTPNRDQDTQYF
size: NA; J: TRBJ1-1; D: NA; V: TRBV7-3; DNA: TGTGCCAGCAGCCCGGGCGGGGAGAACACTGAAGCTTTCTTT; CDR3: CASSPGGENTEAFF
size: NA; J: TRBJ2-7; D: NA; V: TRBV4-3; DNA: TGCGCCAGCAGCCAAGATCTCCGGGACAACCTCTCCTACGAGCAGTACTTC; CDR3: CASSQDLRDNLSYEQYF
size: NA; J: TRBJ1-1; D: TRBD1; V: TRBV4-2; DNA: TGTGCCAGCAGCCAACCGACAGGGGGCGGGAGAGAGGCTTTCTTT; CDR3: CASSQPTGGGREAFF
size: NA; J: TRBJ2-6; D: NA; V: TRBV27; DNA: TGTGCCAGCAGTTCGAGGACAGCCTCTGGGGCCAACGTCCTGACTTTC; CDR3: CASSSRTASGANVLTF
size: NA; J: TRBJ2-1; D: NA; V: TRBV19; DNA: TGTGCCAGTAGTCCCCACCACCAACTAGAAATAAGGTTCTTC; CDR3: CASSPHHQLEIRFF
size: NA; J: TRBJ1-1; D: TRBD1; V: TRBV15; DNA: TGTGCCACCAGCATCGAACAGGGGATGAACACTGAAGCTTTCTTT; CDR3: CATSIEQGMNTEAFF
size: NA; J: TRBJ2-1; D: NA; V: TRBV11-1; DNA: TGTGCCAGCAGCCTATTGTCTAGAGCCACGCAGTTCTTC; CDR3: CASSLLSRATQFF
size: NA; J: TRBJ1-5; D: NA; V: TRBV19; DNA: TGTGCCAGTAGCCGGACAGAGCTTAGCAATCAGCCCCAGCATTTT; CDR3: CASSRTELSNQPQHF
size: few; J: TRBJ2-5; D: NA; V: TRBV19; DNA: TGTGCCAGTAGTATGGGGCAGGGGCCCGAGACCCAGTACTTC; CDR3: CASSMGQGPETQYF
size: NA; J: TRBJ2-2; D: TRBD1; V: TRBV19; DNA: TGTGCCACAGGACAGGGGTCGAACACCGGGGAGCTGTTTTTT; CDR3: CATGQGSNTGELFF
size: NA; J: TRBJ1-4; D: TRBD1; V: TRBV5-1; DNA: TGCGCCAGCAGCTTTGGACAGGGGGCGCGATCTAATGAAAAACTGTTTTTT; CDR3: CASSFGQGARSNEKLFF
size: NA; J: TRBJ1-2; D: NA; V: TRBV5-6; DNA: TGTGCCAGCAGCTTGCCAGGGGCGAACTATGGCTACACCTTC; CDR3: CASSLPGANYGYTF
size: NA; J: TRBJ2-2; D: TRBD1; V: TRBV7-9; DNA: TGTGCCAGCAGATCTCCTGGGACAGGGGGCGCGAACACCGGGGAGCTGTTTTTT; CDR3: CASRSPGTGGANTGELFF
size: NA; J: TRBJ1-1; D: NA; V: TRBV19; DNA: TGTGCCAGTAGTCGACAGAACACTGAAGCTTTCTTT; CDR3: CASSRQNTEAFF